These T cell receptor beta chains were read from a single sample in a study of CD8 T cells in ankylosing spondylitis. From the 5' RACE reads, TCRdb called clonotypes with MiXCR, one entry per CDR3 protein. This table holds some 40,000 distinct CDR3 sequences, approximately 3% found once. The sample was blood, either unsorted or a sorted T cell fraction (not recorded which). Receptors were obtained from a male donor with ankylosing spondylitis or in good health (not recorded which). The CDR3 runs from the conserved cysteine through the conserved F or W. The D gene is left open where the match is weak. Clone size is not always given. Where it is, it says once, few, many or a class for expanded clones.

CDR3 length,D gene,clone size,J gene,V gene,CDR3 DNA,CDR3 protein
16,.,many,TRBJ2-5,TRBV9,TGTGCCAGCAGCGTCTCCACTCTAGGGTACCAAGAGACCCAGTACTTC,CASSVSTLGYQETQYF
16,TRBD2,many,TRBJ2-3,TRBV9,TGTGCCAGCAGCGCAACGGGGGGGGCTAGCACAGATACGCAGTATTTT,CASSATGGASTDTQYF
15,.,many,TRBJ2-3,TRBV7-3,TGTGCCAGAAAACAAAAGGCAGGGGGAGGAGATACGCAGTATTTT,CARKQKAGGGDTQYF
14,.,many,TRBJ1-2,TRBV9,TGTGCCAGCAGCGTAGAAAGGGACACCTATGGCTACACCTTC,CASSVERDTYGYTF
12,TRBD2,few,TRBJ2-1,TRBV9,TGTGCCAGCAAACGGGGGGACGGTGAGCAGTTCTTC,CASKRGDGEQFF
14,.,.,TRBJ1-1,TRBV9,TGTGCCAGCAGCCTGGGGCCTACTAACACTGAAGCTTTCTTT,CASSLGPTNTEAFF
18,.,many,TRBJ2-1,TRBV9,TGTGCCAGCAGCGTAGAAGGTGGTTACTACAGCTCCTACAATGAGCAGTTCTTC,CASSVEGGYYSSYNEQFF
14,.,.,TRBJ2-4,TRBV9,TGTGCCAGCAGCGTAGAGTGGGACAAAAACATTCAGTACTTC,CASSVEWDKNIQYF
16,TRBD2,many,TRBJ2-2,TRBV9,TGTGCCAGCAGCGCGGGTCTAGCGGGTGCCACCGGGGAGCTGTTTTTT,CASSAGLAGATGELFF
14,.,many,TRBJ1-1,TRBV9,TGTGCCAGCAGCCTGGACATGCTGAACACTGAAGCTTTCTTT,CASSLDMLNTEAFF
17,TRBD2,many,TRBJ2-5,TRBV9,TGTGCCAGCAGCGTAGGGACTAGCGGGGGGATCCAAGAGACCCAGTACTTC,CASSVGTSGGIQETQYF
14,.,many,TRBJ1-1,TRBV9,TGTGCCAGCAGCGTAGAAGGGGTGGCCACTGAAGCTTTCTTT,CASSVEGVATEAFF
14,.,many,TRBJ1-6,TRBV9,TGTGCCAGCAGCGGAGGACAGAGAAGTGAACCCCTCCACTTT,CASSGGQRSEPLHF
16,TRBD2,many,TRBJ2-1,TRBV9,TGTGCCAGCAGCGACAGACTAGCGTCCTCCTACAATGAGCAGTTCTTC,CASSDRLASSYNEQFF
15,.,medium-sized,TRBJ2-1,TRBV9,TGTGCCAGCAGCGTAGGGTCTCTGAGATACAATGAGCAGTTCTTC,CASSVGSLRYNEQFF
15,.,many,TRBJ1-2,TRBV9,TGTGCCAGCAGCGTAAGACAGGAAGCTAACTATGGCTACACCTTC,CASSVRQEANYGYTF
17,TRBD2,many,TRBJ2-1,TRBV9,TGTGCCAGCAGCGTAGACCCTAGCGGGGGGCTTCGAAATGAGCAGTTCTTC,CASSVDPSGGLRNEQFF
15,.,many,TRBJ1-3,TRBV9,TGTGCCAGCAGCGTCGAAGGGACGGAAGGAAACACCATATATTTT,CASSVEGTEGNTIYF
17,TRBD1,many,TRBJ2-5,TRBV9,TGTGCCAGCAGCGTGGATTCGGGACAGGGGTTGAAAGAGACCCAGTACTTC,CASSVDSGQGLKETQYF
13,.,many,TRBJ1-1,TRBV9,TGTGCCAGCAGCGAATCGGGCGTCACTGAAGCTTTCTTT,CASSESGVTEAFF
13,.,few,TRBJ1-2,TRBV9,TGTGCCAGCAGCCCCGACATAAACTATGGCTACACCTTC,CASSPDINYGYTF
15,.,many,TRBJ2-5,TRBV21-1,TGTGCCAGCAGCAAAGTTCGGGCAGCACAAGAGACCCAGTACTTC,CASSKVRAAQETQYF
16,TRBD2,many,TRBJ2-1,TRBV9,TGTGCCAGCAGCGTAGGCGCAGGACTAGAAACGGGTGAGCAGTTCTTC,CASSVGAGLETGEQFF
14,.,many,TRBJ2-1,TRBV9,TGTGCCAGCAGCGTAGTGGCCCCGGCCAATGAGCAGTTCTTC,CASSVVAPANEQFF
16,.,many,TRBJ2-5,TRBV9,TGTGCCAGCAGCGTAGCGAGTCAGGTGGGACAAGAGACCCAGTACTTC,CASSVASQVGQETQYF
14,TRBD2,.,TRBJ2-4,TRBV9,TGTGCCAGCAGCGTAGGGGGGGGCAAAAACATTCAGTACTTC,CASSVGGGKNIQYF
16,TRBD2,.,TRBJ2-1,TRBV9,TGTGCCAGCAGCGTAGCGGGGGGGGCCACACCTCTTGAGCAGTTCTTC,CASSVAGGATPLEQFF
16,.,medium-sized,TRBJ1-5,TRBV21-1,TGTGCCAGCAGCAAAGGCCGCGACAATAGCAATCAGCCCCAGCATTTT,CASSKGRDNSNQPQHF
17,TRBD2,many,TRBJ2-3,TRBV9,TGTGCCAGCAGCATCGGGACTAGCGGGAAACACACAGATACGCAGTATTTT,CASSIGTSGKHTDTQYF
17,.,many,TRBJ2-3,TRBV9,TGTGCCAGCAGCGTAGACCCCCCGGGGGGCCTCACAGATACGCAGTATTTT,CASSVDPPGGLTDTQYF
13,TRBD1,many,TRBJ2-5,TRBV9,TGTGCCAGCAGCGCGACAGGGAAAGAGACCCAGTACTTC,CASSATGKETQYF
17,TRBD2,few,TRBJ2-5,TRBV9,TGTGCCAGCAGCGTAGGGGGGGGTACTAGCGCACTGGAGACCCAGTACTTC,CASSVGGGTSALETQYF
15,.,many,TRBJ1-4,TRBV9,TGTGCCAGCAGCGTTGAGACAGGCCGGAATGAAAAACTGTTTTTT,CASSVETGRNEKLFF
15,TRBD2,many,TRBJ2-3,TRBV9,TGTGCCAGCAGCGTAGGAGGGAGGGAGGGAGATACGCAGTATTTT,CASSVGGREGDTQYF
15,TRBD2,many,TRBJ2-5,TRBV9,TGTGCCAGCAGCGTACTAGCGGGCCCACAAGAGACCCAGTACTTC,CASSVLAGPQETQYF
16,TRBD1,many,TRBJ2-6,TRBV9,TGTGCCAGCAGCTCAGACAGGGCCAAAGGGGCCAACGTCCTGACTTTC,CASSSDRAKGANVLTF
16,TRBD2,many,TRBJ2-3,TRBV5-5,TGTGCCAGCAGCCGCGGACTAGCGGGGCTCACAGATACGCAGTATTTT,CASSRGLAGLTDTQYF
16,.,many,TRBJ2-2,TRBV9,TGTGCCAGCAGCGTAGTACCCGAGGGGGTGGCCGGGGAGCTGTTTTTT,CASSVVPEGVAGELFF
15,.,many,TRBJ1-1,TRBV9,TGTGCCAGCAGCGTAGGGGCGGATCCGAACACTGAAGCTTTCTTT,CASSVGADPNTEAFF
15,TRBD2,many,TRBJ2-3,TRBV9,TGTGCCAGCAGCGTAGACGGGGGGAAGGCAGATACGCAGTATTTT,CASSVDGGKADTQYF
17,.,many,TRBJ1-3,TRBV9,TGTGCCAGCAGCGTAGCAGAGGGCAGGGTCTCTGGAAACACCATATATTTT,CASSVAEGRVSGNTIYF
15,TRBD2,many,TRBJ2-3,TRBV9,TGTGCCAGCAGCGTAGGTAGCGGGAGCACAGATACGCAGTATTTT,CASSVGSGSTDTQYF
13,.,many,TRBJ2-1,TRBV9,TGTGCCAGCAGCGTAGGTAGTGAGAATGAGCAGTTCTTC,CASSVGSENEQFF
12,.,medium-sized,TRBJ1-2,TRBV5-1,TGCGCCAGGCTCGGGAGGGGCTATGGCTACACCTTC,CARLGRGYGYTF
15,.,many,TRBJ2-5,TRBV9,TGTGCCAGCAGCGTATACGGGCAGGCCCAAGAGACCCAGTACTTC,CASSVYGQAQETQYF
15,.,many,TRBJ1-5,TRBV9,TGTGCCAGCAGCGTAGGAGGGAATGAGGGTCAGCCCCAGCATTTT,CASSVGGNEGQPQHF
15,TRBD1,many,TRBJ2-1,TRBV9,TGTGCCAGCAGCGGAGGACAGGGGACTTACAATGAGCAGTTCTTC,CASSGGQGTYNEQFF
15,TRBD1,many,TRBJ1-6,TRBV9,TGTGCCAGCAGCGTAGGAGGCAGGGGGGATTCACCCCTCCACTTT,CASSVGGRGDSPLHF
16,TRBD2,many,TRBJ2-2,TRBV9,TGTGCCAGCAGCGGTCGGACGGGGGGGAACACCGGGGAGCTGTTTTTT,CASSGRTGGNTGELFF
16,.,medium-sized,TRBJ1-4,TRBV10-3,TGTGCCATCATCCTCACAGGGATAGCAACAAATGAAAAACTGTTTTTT,CAIILTGIATNEKLFF